Listed below are T cell receptor beta chains from one sample, sequenced in a study of beta chain features in type 1 diabetes. Profiled with immunoSEQ multiplex PCR; TCRdb holds only in-frame clones, not every one. Counted here are more than 300,000 clones, around 16% occurring once; the ten biggest clones make up approximately 0.019%. The sequenced sample was naive CD4+ T cells from blood. All receptors derive from a woman aged 18-29 years in good health. Each CDR3 is given with its conserved first and last residue. D genes are given only for firm matches. Size is omitted from some rows. Given values are once, few, many or a class for expanded clones.

clone_size,v_call,j_call,d_call,cdr3_nt,cdr3_aa
NA,TRBV7-3,TRBJ2-1,TRBD2,TGTGCCAGCAGCTTATTGGGGACTAGGTTTCAAGCTGAGCAGTTCTTC,CASSLLGTRFQAEQFF
NA,TRBV29-1,TRBJ2-1,TRBD1,TGCAGCGTTGTTGGGGACAGGGACTACAATGAGCAGTTCTTC,CSVVGDRDYNEQFF
few,TRBV15,TRBJ2-1,NA,TGTGCCACCAGCAGAGATGTCGGGAGAAGCGAGCAGTTCTTC,CATSRDVGRSEQFF
few,TRBV7-3,TRBJ1-2,NA,TGTGCCAGCAGCCCCACAGCTCTCTATGGCTACACCTTC,CASSPTALYGYTF
NA,TRBV29-1,TRBJ2-1,NA,TGCAGCGTTGCCGACAGGTCCTACAATGAGCAGTTCTTC,CSVADRSYNEQFF
NA,TRBV15,TRBJ2-7,TRBD1,TGTGCCACCAGCAGGACCCTAGGGACAGGGCCTCACGAGCAGTACTTC,CATSRTLGTGPHEQYF
few,TRBV7-2,TRBJ2-4,TRBD1,TGTGCCAGCAGTTCACCGGGACAGGGGGCCAAAAACATTCAGTACTTC,CASSSPGQGAKNIQYF
few,TRBV18,TRBJ2-5,NA,TGTGCCAGCTCACCCCGACAATTACAAGAGACCCAGTACTTC,CASSPRQLQETQYF
NA,TRBV7-2,TRBJ2-5,NA,TGTGCCAGCAGCCCTTCCCGACTAGTCATCAAGGAGACCCAGTACTTC,CASSPSRLVIKETQYF
NA,TRBV4-3,TRBJ2-1,TRBD2,TGCGCCAGCAGCCAAGAGGAGGGACTAGCGGAAAATGAGCAGTTCTTC,CASSQEEGLAENEQFF
few,TRBV6-1,TRBJ2-7,NA,TGTGCCAGCAGTGAACCTGAGGGGGGGTTTACCTCCTACGAGCAGTACTTC,CASSEPEGGFTSYEQYF
NA,TRBV15,TRBJ2-7,NA,TGTGCCACCAGCAGAGATCTCGGGATTTCCTACGAGCAGTACTTC,CATSRDLGISYEQYF
few,TRBV27,TRBJ1-2,NA,TGTGCCAGCAGCGGACCGGGAAGTAACTATGGCTACACCTTC,CASSGPGSNYGYTF
NA,TRBV28,TRBJ2-1,TRBD2,TGTGCCAGCAGTTTAGGCGGGAGGGCATACGAGCAGTTCTTC,CASSLGGRAYEQFF
NA,TRBV7-8,TRBJ1-1,NA,TGTGCCAGCAGCTCCAGGGTGCGGATCGGTGAAGCTTTCTTT,CASSSRVRIGEAFF
few,TRBV6-5,TRBJ1-2,TRBD1,TGTGCCAGCACCCCGGACAGGAACTATGGCTACACCTTC,CASTPDRNYGYTF
NA,TRBV19,TRBJ1-1,NA,TGTGCCAGTAGTATGACAGCGAACACTGAAGCTTTCTTT,CASSMTANTEAFF
NA,TRBV30,TRBJ1-1,NA,TGTGCCTGGACCCTTTCGGCTGAAGCTTTCTTT,CAWTLSAEAFF
NA,TRBV29-1,TRBJ2-7,TRBD1,TGCAGCGTTGAGATACTAGGACAGGGGAATGGAGAGCAGTACTTC,CSVEILGQGNGEQYF
few,TRBV29-1,TRBJ2-5,TRBD1,TGCAGCGTTGCGGGACAGGGGGTGGAGACCCAGTACTTC,CSVAGQGVETQYF
NA,TRBV30,TRBJ2-2,NA,TGTGCCTGGAAAGTAGGGCGGGAGAACACCGGGGAGCTGTTTTTT,CAWKVGRENTGELFF
NA,TRBV4-2,TRBJ2-7,TRBD1,TGTGCCAGCAGCCCCCGGGGCGGACAGGGGACCTACGAGCAGTACTTC,CASSPRGGQGTYEQYF
NA,TRBV14,TRBJ1-1,NA,TGTGCCAGCAGCCAGGAGTACACTGAAGCTTTCTTT,CASSQEYTEAFF
NA,TRBV9,TRBJ1-2,NA,TGTGCCAGCAGCGGCGGGACTCTCCGGGGCTACACCTTC,CASSGGTLRGYTF
NA,TRBV5-1,TRBJ2-7,NA,TGCGCCAGCAGCTTACAGGGTATCACCTACGAGCAGTACTTC,CASSLQGITYEQYF
few,TRBV15,TRBJ2-2,TRBD1,TGTGCCACCAGCCACAGGGGGCGGGTCGGGGAGCTGTTTTTT,CATSHRGRVGELFF
few,TRBV7-9,TRBJ2-1,NA,TGTGCCAGCAGCTTCGGGTCGAGTACCAATGAGCAGTTCTTC,CASSFGSSTNEQFF
NA,TRBV2,TRBJ1-5,NA,TGTGCCAGCAGTGGAGAGATCCGTAATCAGCCCCAGCATTTT,CASSGEIRNQPQHF
few,TRBV18,TRBJ2-1,TRBD2,TGTGCCAGCTCACCACCTAGCGGGCTTTCCTACAATGAGCAGTTCTTC,CASSPPSGLSYNEQFF
few,TRBV7-9,TRBJ2-2,TRBD1,TGTGCCAGCAGCGATTACAGGGGCGGCCCCGGGGAGCTGTTTTTT,CASSDYRGGPGELFF
few,TRBV9,TRBJ2-1,TRBD1,TGTGCCAGCAGCAGACCGGGACAGGCTGACAATGAGCAGTTCTTC,CASSRPGQADNEQFF
few,TRBV6-1,TRBJ2-5,TRBD2,TGTGCCAGCAGGCAGGGTCTAGCGGATCAAGAGACCCAGTACTTC,CASRQGLADQETQYF
NA,TRBV6-5,TRBJ2-7,NA,TGTGCCAGCAGAACTCGGTACGGCTACGAGCAGTACTTC,CASRTRYGYEQYF
NA,TRBV5-1,TRBJ2-1,TRBD1,TGCGCCAGCAGCTTTGACAGGGTGGATGAGCAGTTCTTC,CASSFDRVDEQFF
NA,TRBV28,TRBJ2-2,TRBD2,TGTGCCAGCAGTAGACTAGCGGGCGCGAACACCGGGGAGCTGTTTTTT,CASSRLAGANTGELFF
NA,TRBV6-6,TRBJ1-4,NA,TGTGCCAGCAGCGCCCGTAGTGAAAAACTGTTTTTT,CASSARSEKLFF
NA,TRBV4-3,TRBJ2-1,TRBD2,TGCGCCAGCAGCCAAGAGGTAATGGGACTAACTTCTAACTACAATGAGCAGTTCTTC,CASSQEVMGLTSNYNEQFF
NA,TRBV11-3,TRBJ1-5,NA,TGTGCCAGCAGCGACCAAACGGGTCAGCCCCAGCATTTT,CASSDQTGQPQHF
few,TRBV6-5,TRBJ2-5,TRBD2,TGTGCCAGCAGCCCCCCCGGACTAGCGGGAGAGACCCAGTACTTC,CASSPPGLAGETQYF
few,TRBV5-1,TRBJ2-1,NA,TGCGCCAGCAGCTTGCCTCGAGACAATGAGCAGTTCTTC,CASSLPRDNEQFF
few,TRBV2,TRBJ2-3,TRBD2,TGTGCCATATCCCCTTTTGGGACTAGCGGCACAGATACGCAGTATTTT,CAISPFGTSGTDTQYF
NA,TRBV5-1,TRBJ2-3,TRBD2,TGCGCCAGCTGGCTAGCGGGAGTAACCTCAGATACGCAGTATTTT,CASWLAGVTSDTQYF
NA,TRBV10-3,TRBJ2-3,NA,TGTGCCATCAGAGGGGAAACCGGGGATACGCAGTATTTT,CAIRGETGDTQYF
NA,TRBV5-6,TRBJ1-5,NA,TGTGCCAGCAGCTCGGAAACAGCAGATCAGCCCCAGCATTTT,CASSSETADQPQHF
few,TRBV25-1,TRBJ2-1,TRBD2,TGTGCCAGCAGTGAGTATAGCGGGAGGTCCTACAATGAGCAGTTCTTC,CASSEYSGRSYNEQFF
NA,TRBV14,TRBJ2-4,TRBD2,TGTGCCAGCAGCGTGGGGGGAGGGCCGTCCCGAACCATTCAGTACTTC,CASSVGGGPSRTIQYF
NA,TRBV28,TRBJ2-3,TRBD2,TGTGCCAGCACCTCTGGGAGGCGGGAGAGACGGGATACGCAGTATTTT,CASTSGRRERRDTQYF
NA,TRBV15,TRBJ2-1,NA,TGTGCCACCAGCAGAGATAAAGAGGCAGCGCAGTTCTTC,CATSRDKEAAQFF
few,TRBV9,TRBJ2-5,TRBD2,TGTGCCAGCAGCATAGCGGGAGGGCGACAAGAGACCCAGTACTTC,CASSIAGGRQETQYF
once,TRBV7-2,TRBJ2-1,NA,TGTGCCAGCACCATCGACTTCACCTACAATGAGCAGTTCTTC,CASTIDFTYNEQFF
few,TRBV6-5,TRBJ2-4,TRBD2,TGTGCCAGCAGTTACTCTAGCGGGAGGGCCAAAAACATTCAGTACTTC,CASSYSSGRAKNIQYF
NA,TRBV6-5,TRBJ1-2,TRBD1,TGTGCCAGCAGGGACAGGGAATCCTATGGCTACACCTTC,CASRDRESYGYTF
NA,TRBV7-8,TRBJ2-1,TRBD2,TGTGCCAGCAGCCCTGGGACTAGCGGGACCTACAATGAGCAGTTCTTC,CASSPGTSGTYNEQFF